This T cell receptor beta chain is drawn from a study of blood T cell repertoires in COVID-19. The overall study: COVID-19 samples, acute and convalescent, were from the United States, Italy and Spain. Sources were T cells, B-cell-depleted T cells, or PBMCs; the material itself was cDNA or gDNA.

In the study's own analysis: Amplification with reference gene primers provided the estimates of nucleated cell counts. The data were produced by immunoSEQ multiplex PCR, yet TCRdb's version contains in-frame clones alone and is incomplete. The V and J calls and clone size were taken over from that table, and D and trimming were inferred from the DNA. The table has under 150,000 clones, around 88% seen once; the top ten hold 25% to 35%. Per germline, CDR1 SEHNR and CDR2 FQNEAQ (reference sequence). The V end was cut by 1 base, the J end by 3 bases, with 9 bases between. The CDR3 runs 14 residues. V usage is TRBV7-9 and J usage is TRBJ1-1; D possibly corresponds to TRBD1 (5 bases). Material: peripheral blood. The receptor's source is a human donor in a cohort sampled during active COVID-19. CDR3 nucleotides: TGTGCCAGCAGCTTAGTTACGGGGGACACTGAAGCTTTCTTT. Amino acids: CASSLVTGDTEAFF.